This passage covers 15 T cell receptor beta chains from one sample sequenced in a study of T-cell reconstitution after alpha-beta-depleted transplantation in children. Preparation of the TCRbeta library was carried out with unique molecular identifiers. TCRdb reanalysed the PCR reads using MiXCR and keeps one entry per CDR3 protein. The sample lists around 140,000 distinct CDR3 sequences; around 10% were seen once. Sequenced material: PBMCs, mostly from graft donor cells, taken 180 days after TCRalphabeta/CD19-depleted stem cell transplant. Receptors originate from a female patient aged 2-10 years who had a stem cell transplant for congenital amegakaryocytic thrombocytopenia, so the T cells may come from the graft donor.

The table lists this clonotype with many counts. This chain joins TRBV27 and TRBJ2-1; D possibly corresponds to TRBD2 (5 bases). V was trimmed by 1 base and J by 1 base, leaving 14 bases between them. The CDR3 extends over 17 amino acids. Germline CDR1 and CDR2: MNHEY and SMNVEV (reference sequence). CDR3 DNA: TGTGCCAGCAGTTTATTGGGTAGCAGGAGGTCCTACAATGAGCAGTTCTTC. Translating gives CASSLLGSRRSYNEQFF.

Ten or more counts support this clonotype. V and J are TRBV6-5 and TRBJ2-1; D might be TRBD2 (6 bases). The V gene lost 6 bases and the J gene lost 0 bases, with 6 bases spanning the gap. Germline loops: CDR1 MNHEY, CDR2 SVGAGI. The CDR3 covers 13 residues. The CDR3 sequence is CASSGSSYNEQFF. The CDR3 region has the DNA TGTGCCAGCAGCGGGAGCTCCTACAATGAGCAGTTCTTC.

This clonotype was seen many times. This chain uses TRBV3-1 with TRBJ2-1; TRBD2 might be the D (6 bases). The CDR3 sequence is 12 residues long. Trimming took 3 bases from V and 9 from J, leaving 9 bases between them. Germline V gene data show CDR1 as LGHDT and CDR2 as YNNKEL (reference sequence). The CDR3 bases are TGTGCCAGCAGCCAGGGACTGGCTGAGCAGTTCTTC. Protein product: CASSQGLAEQFF.

Points on this clonotype: A much larger clone lies one base from this, so it may be a read error. The genes are TRBV29-1 and TRBJ2-2; D is undetermined. Germline values: CDR1 SQVTM, CDR2 ANQGSEA. The CDR3 sequence is 13 residues long. The CDR3 sequence is CSVGRSNTWELFF. The CDR3, as DNA: TGCAGCGTAGGTCGGTCGAACACCTGGGAGCTGTTTTTT.

This clonotype was observed a few times. The genes are TRBV7-2 and TRBJ2-7; possible D gene TRBD2, 5 bases. With 1 base removed from V and 2 bases from J, the gap between germline ends came to 12 bases. The CDR3 has 15 residues. CDR1 and CDR2 from the germline V gene are SGHTA and FQGNSA. Written as DNA, the CDR3 is TGTGCCAGCAGCTTAGTGAGCGGAACCCCCTACGAGCAGTACTTC. Protein sequence: CASSLVSGTPYEQYF.

This clonotype was seen more than once but under ten times. CDR3 DNA: TGTGCCACCAGCATTAACAGGGAGGATCAGCCCCAGCATTTT. Protein product: CATSINREDQPQHF. The chain combines TRBV24-1 with TRBJ1-5; TRBD1 might be the D (6 bases). Germline assignment: CDR1 KGHDR and CDR2 SFDVKD. The germline V and J ends were trimmed by 7 bases and 5 bases, with 14 bases remaining between them. CDR3 length: 14 amino acids.

This clonotype has ten or more counts. The V and J genes are TRBV20-1 and TRBJ1-5; TRBD1 is a possible D gene (6 bases). Germline V gives CDR1 DFQATT, CDR2 SNEGSKA (reference sequence). V shed 5 bases and J shed 6 bases, with 11 bases lying between them. This CDR3 has 12 amino acids. The CDR3 DNA is TGCAGTGCTTACCGAGGGGGTCAGCCCCAGCATTTT. Translation gives CSAYRGGQPQHF.

This clonotype was detected many times. The genes are TRBV12-3 or TRBV12-4 and TRBJ1-6, with D uncertain. The V and J ends lost 5 bases and 3 bases respectively, with 8 bases between them. The CDR3 has 14 residues. The CDR3 region is CASSENSYNSPLHF. The CDR3 DNA reads TGTGCCAGCAGTGAGAACAGCTATAATTCACCCCTCCACTTT.

At least ten counts were recorded for this clonotype. The chain joins TRBV5-1 to TRBJ2-7; TRBD1 matches at 7 bases. The V gene's germline CDR1 is SGHRS and CDR2 YFSETQ. The CDR3 runs to 15 residues. V trimming: 1 base; J trimming: 3 bases; junction bases outside the gene matches: 7. The CDR3 coding sequence is TGCGCCAGCAGCTTGCTTGGGGACAGAGACTACGAGCAGTACTTC. It yields the protein CASSLLGDRDYEQYF.

This clonotype was seen repeatedly, ten times or more. The gene calls are TRBV20-1 and TRBJ1-6; unclear D gene. The CDR3 spans 13 residues. The germline V and J ends were trimmed by 4 bases and 5 bases, with 9 bases remaining between them. CDR1 is DFQATT, CDR2 SNEGSKA, per germline (reference sequence). This CDR3 reads CSAISNHNSPLHF. The CDR3 DNA is TGCAGTGCTATCTCGAACCATAATTCACCCCTCCACTTT.

This clonotype is labeled medium-sized. The chain recombines TRBV12-3 or TRBV12-4 with TRBJ1-2; 7 bases are shared with TRBD1. The CDR3 length is 13 residues. J was trimmed by 7 bases and V by 6 bases; bases with no gene match: 8. CDR3 in amino acids: CASSRQRGPGYTF. In DNA form, the CDR3 reads TGTGCCAGCAGCCGCCAGAGGGGGCCTGGCTACACCTTC.

This clonotype was observed at least ten times. The chain links TRBV7-2 to TRBJ1-2; D not certain. V was trimmed by 0 bases and J by 2 bases, leaving 7 bases between them. The germline CDR1 and CDR2 sequences are SGHTA and FQGNSA. This CDR3 spans 14 amino acids. The CDR3 DNA reads as TGTGCCAGCAGCTTAGCTGTAGAAAACTATGGCTACACCTTC. Its translation: CASSLAVENYGYTF.

This clonotype has more than one count but fewer than ten. The chain links TRBV20-1 to TRBJ1-4, with TRBD1 matching 7 bases. Germline V CDR1 and CDR2: DFQATT, SNEGSKA (reference sequence). This CDR3 is built from 13 residues. V lost 5 bases and J lost 8; bases outside the gene matches: 8. CDR3 amino acids: CSALTGMGEKLFF. CDR3 in DNA: TGCAGTGCTCTGACAGGGATGGGCGAAAAACTGTTTTTT.

This clonotype was counted many times. This chain uses TRBV20-1 with TRBJ2-3; D is ambiguous. The CDR3 has 13 residues. Trimming stripped 1 base from V and 3 bases from J, with 8 bases between. CDR1 and CDR2 from the germline V gene are DFQATT and SNEGSKA (reference sequence). The CDR3 region has the DNA TGCAGTGCTAGAGTGGAACGGACAGATACGCAGTATTTT. Translation: CSARVERTDTQYF.

About this clonotype: This may be a read error: a much more frequent sequence differs by one nucleotide. The V call is TRBV12-3 or TRBV12-4, the J call TRBJ1-2, with 8 bases lining up with TRBD1. Trimming took 3 bases from V and 12 from J; bases not matched to a gene: 9. The CDR3 has 13 amino acids. CDR3 sequence (DNA): TGTGCCAGCAGTTTTCAGGGGGCGAGAGGCGACACCTTC. Protein: CASSFQGARGDTF.